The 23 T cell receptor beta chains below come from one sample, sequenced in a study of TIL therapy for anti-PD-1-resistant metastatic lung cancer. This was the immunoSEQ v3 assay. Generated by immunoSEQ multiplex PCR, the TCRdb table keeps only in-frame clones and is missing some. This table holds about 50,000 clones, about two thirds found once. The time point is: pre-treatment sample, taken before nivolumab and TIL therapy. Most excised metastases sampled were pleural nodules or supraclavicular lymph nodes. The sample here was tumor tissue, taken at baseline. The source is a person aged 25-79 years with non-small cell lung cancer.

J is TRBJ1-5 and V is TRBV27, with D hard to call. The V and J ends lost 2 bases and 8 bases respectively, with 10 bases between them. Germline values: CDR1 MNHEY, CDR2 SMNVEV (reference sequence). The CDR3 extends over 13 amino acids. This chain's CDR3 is CASSLNVGEPQHF. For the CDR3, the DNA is TGTGCCAGCAGTTTAAATGTCGGGGAGCCCCAGCATTTT.

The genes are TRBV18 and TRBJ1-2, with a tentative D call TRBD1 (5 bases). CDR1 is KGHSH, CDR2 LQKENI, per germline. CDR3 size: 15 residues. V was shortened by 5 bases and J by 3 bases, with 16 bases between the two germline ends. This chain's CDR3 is CASSNPGQGDYGYTF. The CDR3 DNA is TGTGCCAGCTCAAATCCAGGACAAGGGGACTATGGCTACACCTTC.

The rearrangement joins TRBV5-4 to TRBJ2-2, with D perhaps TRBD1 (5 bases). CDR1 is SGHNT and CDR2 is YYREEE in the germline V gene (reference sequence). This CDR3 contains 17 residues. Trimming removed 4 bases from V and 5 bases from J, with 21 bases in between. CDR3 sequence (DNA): TGTGCCAGCAGCCAGAGAGTAGACAGCCCAGAGACCGGGGAGCTGTTTTTT. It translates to CASSQRVDSPETGELFF. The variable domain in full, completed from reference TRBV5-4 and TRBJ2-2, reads ETGVTQSPTHLIKTRGQQVTLRCSSQSGHNTVSWYQQALGQGPQFIFQYYREEENGRGNFPPRFSGLQFPNYSSELNVNALELDDSALYLCASSQRVDSPETGELFFGEGSRLTVL.

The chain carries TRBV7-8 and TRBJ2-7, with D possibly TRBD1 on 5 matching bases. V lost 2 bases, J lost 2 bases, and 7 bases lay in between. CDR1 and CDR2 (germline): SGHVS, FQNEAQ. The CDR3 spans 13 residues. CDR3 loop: CASSLPRAYEQYF. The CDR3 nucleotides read TGTGCCAGCAGCTTACCCAGGGCCTACGAGCAGTACTTC.

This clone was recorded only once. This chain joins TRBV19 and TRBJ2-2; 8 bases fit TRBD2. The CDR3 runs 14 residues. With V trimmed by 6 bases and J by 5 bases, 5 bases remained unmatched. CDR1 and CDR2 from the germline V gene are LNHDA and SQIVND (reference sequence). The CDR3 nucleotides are TGTGCCAGTAGGGTCGGGGGGGCGACCGGGGAGCTGTTTTTT. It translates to CASRVGGATGELFF.

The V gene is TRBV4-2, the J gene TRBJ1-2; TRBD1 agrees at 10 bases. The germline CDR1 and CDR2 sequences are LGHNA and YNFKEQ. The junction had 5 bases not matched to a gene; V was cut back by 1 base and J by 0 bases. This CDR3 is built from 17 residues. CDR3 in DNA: TGTGCCAGCAGCCAAGCTGCTGGACAGGGGGCTAACTATGGCTACACCTTC. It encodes CASSQAAGQGANYGYTF.

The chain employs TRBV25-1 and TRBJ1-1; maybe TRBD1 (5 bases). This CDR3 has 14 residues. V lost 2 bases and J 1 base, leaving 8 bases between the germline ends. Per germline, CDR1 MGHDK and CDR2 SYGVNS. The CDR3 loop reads CASSEPGRNTEAFF. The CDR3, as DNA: TGTGCCAGCAGTGAACCGGGACGGAACACTGAAGCTTTCTTT.

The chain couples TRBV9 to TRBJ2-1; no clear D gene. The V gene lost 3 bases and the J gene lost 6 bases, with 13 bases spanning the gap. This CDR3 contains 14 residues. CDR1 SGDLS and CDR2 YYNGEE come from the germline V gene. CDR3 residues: CASSGKERRNEQFF. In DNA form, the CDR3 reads TGTGCCAGCAGCGGAAAAGAAAGACGCAATGAGCAGTTCTTC.

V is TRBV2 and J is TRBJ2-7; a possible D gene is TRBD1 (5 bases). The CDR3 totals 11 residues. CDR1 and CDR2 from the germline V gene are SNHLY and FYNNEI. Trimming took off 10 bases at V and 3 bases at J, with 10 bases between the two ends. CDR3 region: CATSQGYEQYF. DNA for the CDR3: TGTGCCACGTCCCAGGGCTACGAGCAGTACTTC.

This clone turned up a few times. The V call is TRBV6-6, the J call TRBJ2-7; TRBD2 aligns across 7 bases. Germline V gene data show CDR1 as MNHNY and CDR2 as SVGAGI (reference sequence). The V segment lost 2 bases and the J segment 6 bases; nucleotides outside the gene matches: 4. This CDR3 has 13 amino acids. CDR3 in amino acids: CASSYGRAPEQYF. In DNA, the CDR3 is TGTGCCAGCAGTTACGGGAGGGCCCCCGAGCAGTACTTC.

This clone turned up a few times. CDR3 bases: TGTGCCAGCCTCGGGAGGGGGAAGGAGACCCAGTACTTC. It specifies CASLGRGKETQYF. This rearrangement joins TRBV2 to TRBJ2-5; TRBD2 aligns across 8 bases. CDR1 is SNHLY, CDR2 FYNNEI, per germline. The V gene end was trimmed by 8 bases and the J gene end by 5 bases; junction bases not matched to a gene: 7. The CDR3 is 13 amino acids.

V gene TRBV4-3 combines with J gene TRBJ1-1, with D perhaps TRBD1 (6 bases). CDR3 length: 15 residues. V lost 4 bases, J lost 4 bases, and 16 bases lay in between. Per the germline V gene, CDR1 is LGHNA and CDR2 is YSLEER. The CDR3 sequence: CASSLFWGPGTEAFF. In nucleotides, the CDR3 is TGCGCCAGCAGCCTCTTTTGGGGGCCTGGCACTGAAGCTTTCTTT.

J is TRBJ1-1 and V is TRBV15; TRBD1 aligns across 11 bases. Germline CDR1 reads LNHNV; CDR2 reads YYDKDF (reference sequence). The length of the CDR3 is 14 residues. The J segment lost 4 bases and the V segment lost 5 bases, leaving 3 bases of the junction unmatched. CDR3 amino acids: CATSPGQGGTEAFF. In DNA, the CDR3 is TGTGCCACCAGCCCGGGACAGGGGGGCACTGAAGCTTTCTTT.

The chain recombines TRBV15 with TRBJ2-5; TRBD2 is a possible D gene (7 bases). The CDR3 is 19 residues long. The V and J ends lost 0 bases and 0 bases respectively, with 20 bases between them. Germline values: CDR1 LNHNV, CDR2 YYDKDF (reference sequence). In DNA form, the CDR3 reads TGTGCCACCAGCAGAGAACGGGGGGCCTCTCCTAGCTACCAAGAGACCCAGTACTTC. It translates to CATSRERGASPSYQETQYF. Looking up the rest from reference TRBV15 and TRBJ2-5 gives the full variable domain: DAMVIQNPRYQVTQFGKPVTLSCSQTLNHNVMYWYQQKSSQAPKLLFHYYDKDFNNEADTPDNFQSRRPNTSFCFLDIRSPGLGDTAMYLCATSRERGASPSYQETQYFGPGTRLLVL.

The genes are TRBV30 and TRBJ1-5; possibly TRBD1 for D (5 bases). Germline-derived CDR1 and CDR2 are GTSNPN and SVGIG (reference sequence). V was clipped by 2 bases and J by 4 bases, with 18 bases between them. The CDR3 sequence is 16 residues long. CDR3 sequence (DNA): TGTGCCTGGAGTCCTCGAGAGAGGGGATGGAATCAGCCCCAGCATTTT. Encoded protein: CAWSPRERGWNQPQHF.

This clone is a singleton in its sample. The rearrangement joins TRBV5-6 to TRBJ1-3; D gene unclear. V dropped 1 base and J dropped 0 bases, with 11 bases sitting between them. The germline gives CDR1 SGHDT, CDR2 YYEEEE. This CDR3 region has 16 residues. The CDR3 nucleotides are TGTGCCAGCAGCTTGTATGGCTCCTACTCTGGAAACACCATATATTTT. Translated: CASSLYGSYSGNTIYF.

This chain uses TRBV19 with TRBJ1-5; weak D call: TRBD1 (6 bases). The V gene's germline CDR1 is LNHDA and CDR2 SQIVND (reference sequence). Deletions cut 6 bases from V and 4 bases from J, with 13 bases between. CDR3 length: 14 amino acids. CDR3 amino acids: CASRRQDGNQPQHF. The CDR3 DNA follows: TGTGCCAGTAGAAGACAGGACGGGAATCAGCCCCAGCATTTT. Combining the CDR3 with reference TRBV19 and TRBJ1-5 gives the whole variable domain DGGITQSPKYLFRKEGQNVTLSCEQNLNHDAMYWYRQDPGQGLRLIYYSQIVNDFQKGDIAEGYSVSREKKESFPLTVTSAQKNPTAFYLCASRRQDGNQPQHFGDGTRLSIL.

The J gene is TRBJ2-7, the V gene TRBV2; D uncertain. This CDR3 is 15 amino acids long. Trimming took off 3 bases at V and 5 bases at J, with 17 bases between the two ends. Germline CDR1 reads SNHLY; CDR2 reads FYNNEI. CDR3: CASSEIGPSDDEQYF. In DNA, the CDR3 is TGTGCCAGCAGTGAGATCGGCCCATCAGACGACGAGCAGTACTTC.

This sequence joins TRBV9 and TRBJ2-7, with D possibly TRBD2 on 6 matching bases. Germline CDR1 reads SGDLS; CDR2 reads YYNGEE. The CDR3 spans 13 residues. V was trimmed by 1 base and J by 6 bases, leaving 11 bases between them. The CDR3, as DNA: TGTGCCAGCAGCGTACTGACTAGTTCCGAGCAGTACTTC. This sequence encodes CASSVLTSSEQYF.

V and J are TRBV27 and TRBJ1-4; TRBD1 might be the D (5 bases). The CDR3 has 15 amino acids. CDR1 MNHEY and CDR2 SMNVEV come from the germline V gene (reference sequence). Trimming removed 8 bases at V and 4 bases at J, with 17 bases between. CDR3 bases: TGTGCCAGCGCGAAAGTCGGGGACTTTAATGAAAAACTGTTTTTT. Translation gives CASAKVGDFNEKLFF. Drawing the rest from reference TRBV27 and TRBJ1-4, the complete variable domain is EAQVTQNPRYLITVTGKKLTVTCSQNMNHEYMSWYRQDPGLGLRQIYYSMNVEVTDKGDVPEGYKVSRKEKRNFPLILESPSPNQTSLYFCASAKVGDFNEKLFFGSGTQLSVL.

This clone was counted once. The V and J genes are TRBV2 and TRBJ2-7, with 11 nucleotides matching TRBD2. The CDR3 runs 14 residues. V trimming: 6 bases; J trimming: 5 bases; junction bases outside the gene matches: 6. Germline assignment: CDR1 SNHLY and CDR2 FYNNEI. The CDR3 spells CASSLTSGSHEQYF. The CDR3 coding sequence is TGTGCCAGCAGCTTAACTAGCGGGAGTCACGAGCAGTACTTC.

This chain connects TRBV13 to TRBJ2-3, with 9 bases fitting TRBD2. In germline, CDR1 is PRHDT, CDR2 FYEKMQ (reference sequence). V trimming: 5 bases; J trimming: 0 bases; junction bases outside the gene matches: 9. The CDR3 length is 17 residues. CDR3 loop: CASSILLAGESTDTQYF. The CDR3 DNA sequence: TGTGCCAGCAGCATCCTCTTAGCGGGGGAGAGCACAGATACGCAGTATTTT.

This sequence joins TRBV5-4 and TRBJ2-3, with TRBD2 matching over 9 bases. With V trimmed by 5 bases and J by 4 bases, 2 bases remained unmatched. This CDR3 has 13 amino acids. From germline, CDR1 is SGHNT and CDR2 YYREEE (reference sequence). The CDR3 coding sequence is TGTGCCAGCAGAGCGGGGGGTGCAGATACGCAGTATTTT. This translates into CASRAGGADTQYF.